A selection of T cell receptor beta chains follows, all from one sample in a study of cytomegalovirus exposure and HLA in healthy donors. TCRdb keeps only in-frame clones here, not all; method: immunoSEQ multiplex PCR. Among around 100,000 clones listed, 70% to 80% were seen once. Sequenced material: PBMCs. The source of these receptors is a female donor in good health and CMV-seropositive. Each CDR3 is given with its conserved first and last residue. A D gene is named only where the DNA matches it firmly. A clone size is listed for some rows: how often the clone was seen (once, few, many), or a class if it is expanded.

clone_size,d_call,j_call,v_call,cdr3_nt,cdr3_aa
-,TRBD1,TRBJ1-2,TRBV28,TGTGCCAGCAGTCCCCGAGGACAGGGATACAACTATGGCTACACCTTC,CASSPRGQGYNYGYTF
-,TRBD2,TRBJ2-3,TRBV7-3,TGTGCCAGCAGCGCGGGACTAGCGGGAGAATGGGGGCGATCAGATACGCAGTATTTT,CASSAGLAGEWGRSDTQYF
-,TRBD2,TRBJ2-3,TRBV11-2,TGTGCCAGCAGCCCGACTAGCCCTTCAAGCACAGATACGCAGTATTTT,CASSPTSPSSTDTQYF
few,-,TRBJ2-3,TRBV7-3,TGTGCCAGCAGCTTAACCCCAGGGCCCCCCACAGATACGCAGTATTTT,CASSLTPGPPTDTQYF
-,TRBD1,TRBJ1-1,TRBV6-6,TGTGCCAGCAGTTACGGACAGGGTCGAGACACTGAAGCTTTCTTT,CASSYGQGRDTEAFF
-,-,TRBJ2-5,TRBV7-8,TGTGCCAGCAGCTACGGGGGTGGGGGCCAAGAGACCCAGTACTTC,CASSYGGGGQETQYF
-,TRBD2,TRBJ2-3,TRBV7-3,TGTGCCAGCAGCAGCGGGAGGTTTGTCCACACAGATACGCAGTATTTT,CASSSGRFVHTDTQYF
-,TRBD1,TRBJ1-3,TRBV5-4,TGTGCCAGCAGCCGGACAGGGTCTGGAGGAAACACCATATATTTT,CASSRTGSGGNTIYF
-,TRBD2,TRBJ2-5,TRBV18,TGTGCCAGCTCATCCGGACTAGCGGGGTCAGGAGAGACCCAGTACTTC,CASSSGLAGSGETQYF
few,-,TRBJ1-3,TRBV2,TGTGCCAGCTCAGGGGACCTCTCTGGAAACACCATATATTTT,CASSGDLSGNTIYF
-,TRBD2,TRBJ2-1,TRBV6-4,TGTGCCAGCAGTGACGGGGCGGGGGGCTCCAATGAGCAGTTCTTC,CASSDGAGGSNEQFF
once,TRBD2,TRBJ2-1,TRBV7-9,TGTGCCAGCAGCATCCCCGGGACTAGCGGCTACAATGAGCAGTTCTTC,CASSIPGTSGYNEQFF
-,TRBD1,TRBJ1-1,TRBV7-8,TGTGCCAGCAGCCCTAAGACAGGGACGAACACTGAAGCTTTCTTT,CASSPKTGTNTEAFF
-,-,TRBJ2-2,TRBV12-5,TGTGCTAGTGGTTTGGGACAGATAAACACCGGGGAGCTGTTTTTT,CASGLGQINTGELFF
-,-,TRBJ1-5,TRBV6-5,TGTGCCAGCAAACAGGGATCTGATCAGCCCCAGCATTTT,CASKQGSDQPQHF
-,TRBD1,TRBJ2-1,TRBV28,TGTGCCAGCAGCCCCCACCGCAGGGGGCTTAGCGGTAGCAATGAGCAGTTCTTC,CASSPHRRGLSGSNEQFF
-,-,TRBJ1-5,TRBV30,TGTGCCTGGGGGACCGTACAGGGACGTGGGCAGCCCCAGCATTTT,CAWGTVQGRGQPQHF
-,-,TRBJ2-5,TRBV30,TGTGCCTGGAGCGCTTCGGGGGACACCCAGTACTTC,CAWSASGDTQYF
-,-,TRBJ2-3,TRBV30,TGTGCCGGCCAAGATGGACTACAACGTACAGATACGCAGTATTTT,CAGQDGLQRTDTQYF
-,-,TRBJ2-7,TRBV19,TGTGCCAGTAGTCCGAGGCGGGGCGTCCACGAGCAGTACTTC,CASSPRRGVHEQYF
-,TRBD1,TRBJ2-1,TRBV5-4,TGTGCCAGCAGCTACCCCCCGACAGGGCAAATGGTCTTC,CASSYPPTGQMVF
-,TRBD2,TRBJ2-1,TRBV5-8,TGTGCCAGCAGCTTGGGACTAGCGGGCCATGAGCAGTTCTTC,CASSLGLAGHEQFF